Each of the 11 T cell receptor beta chains below was sequenced from the same sample in a study of spatial heterogeneity in lung cancer. The time point denotes: blood at routine non-recurrence follow-up after resection. The sequenced material consisted of unsorted whole RNA from tumor, nontumor lung or frozen PBMC. One entry per CDR3 protein results from TCRdb running MiXCR on the 5' RACE reads. The repertoire consists of around 27,000 distinct CDR3 sequences, with 5% to 6.5% occurring once and the leading ten covering approximately 20%. This specimen consisted of PBMCs, obtained at follow-up. These TCRs come from a male donor with early-stage non-small cell lung cancer.

This clonotype was picked up a small number of times. The genes are TRBV12-3 or TRBV12-4 and TRBJ1-1, with TRBD1 identical over 7 bases. V gave up 3 bases and J gave up 3 bases; unmatched junction bases: 7. This CDR3 comprises 15 residues. The CDR3 sequence: CASSLGGRGHTEAFF. In DNA form, the CDR3 reads TGTGCCAGCAGTTTGGGAGGGAGGGGGCACACTGAAGCTTTCTTT.

This clonotype was observed many times. J is TRBJ2-1 and V is TRBV14, with 14 positions matching TRBD2. This CDR3 spans 13 amino acids. The V and J ends lost 6 bases and 12 bases, in that order; junction bases with no gene match: 4. The germline V gene has CDR1 SGHDN and CDR2 FVKESK. CDR3 residues: CASRGTSGSPQFF. The CDR3, as DNA: TGTGCCAGCAGGGGGACTAGCGGGAGTCCGCAGTTCTTC.

This clonotype appeared many times. The chain carries TRBV12-3 or TRBV12-4 and TRBJ2-3; 7 bases fit TRBD2. The CDR3 is 15 residues long. Trimming cost V 2 bases and J 2 bases; bases outside gene matches: 4. CDR3 residues: CASSLRAGDTDTQYF. The CDR3 DNA follows: TGTGCCAGCAGTTTAAGGGCGGGAGACACAGATACGCAGTATTTT.

This clonotype occurred many times. This rearrangement joins TRBV12-3 or TRBV12-4 to TRBJ1-6; TRBD1 might be the D (5 bases). This CDR3 has 14 amino acids. V shed 6 bases and J shed 6 bases, with 12 bases lying between them. As DNA, the CDR3 is TGTGCCAGCAGCACTCGGGGCCCTAATTCACCCCTCCACTTT. It is translated as CASSTRGPNSPLHF.

This clonotype was detected a few times. The genes are TRBV9 and TRBJ2-3; 8 positions agree with TRBD2. The CDR3 length is 16 residues. Germline V lookup: CDR1 SGDLS, CDR2 YYNGEE. Losses at the gene ends were 3 bases for V and 2 bases for J; bases not matched to a gene: 8. CDR3 DNA sequence: TGTGCCAGCAGCGGGGTTAGCGGGAAGCTCACAGATACGCAGTATTTT. Its protein product is CASSGVSGKLTDTQYF.

This clonotype was counted at least ten times. The chain recombines TRBV12-3 or TRBV12-4 with TRBJ2-7; no clear D. V gave up 3 bases and J gave up 6 bases, with 9 bases separating them. The CDR3 length is 12 residues. CDR3 coding DNA: TGTGCCAGCAGTTTCTCGCGGTTCGAGCAGTACTTC. Protein sequence: CASSFSRFEQYF.

At least ten counts were recorded for this clonotype. The V and J genes are TRBV11-3 and TRBJ2-2, with D possibly matching TRBD2 (5 bases). Germline V gene sequence: CDR1 SGHNT, CDR2 YENEEA. V lost 8 bases and J lost 2, with 9 bases in between. This CDR3 spans 13 amino acids. This chain's CDR3 is CASLAPNTGELFF. DNA for the CDR3: TGTGCCAGCCTAGCCCCCAACACCGGGGAGCTGTTTTTT.

This clonotype came up many times. The chain employs TRBV11-3 and TRBJ2-1, with D possibly matching TRBD2 (6 bases). V lost 5 bases, J lost 0 bases, and 17 bases lay in between. There are 17 residues in the CDR3. Germline V gene data show CDR1 as SGHNT and CDR2 as YENEEA. Here the CDR3 DNA reads TGTGCCAGCAGCCAATTCATAGCGGATTCCTCCTACAATGAGCAGTTCTTC. Translated, it gives CASSQFIADSSYNEQFF.

In this sample, this clonotype turned up many times. The rearrangement uses TRBV15 and TRBJ1-5, with a possible D match to TRBD1 (5 bases). Germline loops: CDR1 LNHNV, CDR2 YYDKDF (reference sequence). This CDR3 has 16 residues. V lost 0 bases to trimming and J lost 5 bases, with 14 bases between them. Written as DNA, the CDR3 is TGTGCCACCAGCAGAGATGCGAGGCAGGGTGATCAGCCCCAGCATTTT. The encoded protein is CATSRDARQGDQPQHF.

This clonotype occurred many times. This chain connects TRBV7-6 to TRBJ2-1; 7 nucleotides line up with TRBD2. Germline V gene sequence: CDR1 SGHVS, CDR2 FNYEAQ. This CDR3 is 16 amino acids long. V trimming: 5 bases; J trimming: 8 bases; junction bases outside the gene matches: 15. The CDR3 loop is CASSLGRADRHDEQFF. In nucleotides, the CDR3 is TGTGCCAGCAGCCTAGGGAGGGCTGATCGCCATGATGAGCAGTTCTTC.

The chain has TRBV2 and TRBJ1-2; D unclear. Germline CDR1 SNHLY, CDR2 FYNNEI. Trimming left V 3 bases short and J 2 bases short, with 13 bases between. The CDR3 is 15 residues long. CDR3 bases: TGTGCCAGCAGTGATAAACAGATAACGAACTATGGCTACACCTTC. Encoded protein: CASSDKQITNYGYTF.